This T cell receptor (beta chain) was captured in a study of shared T cell receptors in the human thymus. Repertoires were generated with immunoSEQ multiplex PCR, while TCRdb's copy carries only in-frame clones and drops some. The repertoire includes 700,000 to 750,000 clones, 70% to 90% of them detected once, and about 0.011% sits in the top ten. This same sample was also part of a study on human thymus T cells. That report adds: Thymic material originated from resections removed in the course of corrective heart surgery.

The receptor's source is a girl less than two years old with a congenital heart defect. The material sequenced was thymocytes.

Here the CDR3 reads CATKTESQETQYF. The CDR3 region has the DNA TGCGCCACCAAGACGGAGAGCCAAGAGACCCAGTACTTC. The chain recombines TRBV10-1 with TRBJ2-5; D remains ambiguous. V was cut by 10 bases and J by 1 base, with 13 bases left in between. The CDR3 is 13 residues long. Germline lookup yields CDR1 WNHNN and CDR2 SYGVQD (reference sequence).